This TCR beta chain derives from a study of Graves' ophthalmopathy and Graves' hyperthyroidism. Study results and caveats: Blood also held most thyroid clonotypes expanded above 0.001 frequency.

The CDR3 sequence is 15 residues long. Germline CDR1 is LNHNV and CDR2 is YYDKDF (reference sequence). V shed 0 bases and J shed 7 bases, with 12 bases lying between them. TCR beta CDR3 regions were amplified from RNA transcripts. In the first round, RT-PCR was carried out with HTBI primers, and a multiplex PCR formed the second round. MiXCR, run by TCRdb on the multiplex PCR reads, gives a single entry per CDR3 protein. The sample shows 240,000 or so distinct CDR3 sequences, 45% of them seen only once. This clonotype appeared a single time. As yet, its antigen is unknown. The receptor was derived from an adult man with Graves' ophthalmopathy. The V call is TRBV15, the J call TRBJ1-4; D gene uncertain. The sample comprised peripheral blood. The CDR3 bases are TGTGCCACCAGCAGAGAAACACAAGCGGGTGAAAAACTGTTTTTT. It translates to CATSRETQAGEKLFF. Full variable domain (missing parts from reference TRBV15 and TRBJ1-4): DAMVIQNPRYQVTQFGKPVTLSCSQTLNHNVMYWYQQKSSQAPKLLFHYYDKDFNNEADTPDNFQSRRPNTSFCFLDIRSPGLGDTAMYLCATSRETQAGEKLFFGSGTQLSVL.